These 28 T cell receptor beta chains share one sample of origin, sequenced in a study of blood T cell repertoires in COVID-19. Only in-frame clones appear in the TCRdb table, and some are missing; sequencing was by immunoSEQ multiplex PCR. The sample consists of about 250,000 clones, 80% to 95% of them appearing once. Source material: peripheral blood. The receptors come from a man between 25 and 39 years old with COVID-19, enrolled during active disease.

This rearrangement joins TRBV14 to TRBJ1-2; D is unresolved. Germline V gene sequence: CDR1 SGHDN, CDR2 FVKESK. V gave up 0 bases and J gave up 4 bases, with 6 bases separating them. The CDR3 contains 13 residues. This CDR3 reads CASSQDLSYGYTF. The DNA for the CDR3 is TGTGCCAGCAGCCAAGATCTGAGCTATGGCTACACCTTC.

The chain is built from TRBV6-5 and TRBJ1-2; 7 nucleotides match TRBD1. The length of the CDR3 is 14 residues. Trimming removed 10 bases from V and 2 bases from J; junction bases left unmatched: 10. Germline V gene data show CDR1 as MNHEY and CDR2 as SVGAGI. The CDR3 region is CATWRVQGNYGYTF. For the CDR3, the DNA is TGTGCCACCTGGCGGGTACAGGGGAACTATGGCTACACCTTC.

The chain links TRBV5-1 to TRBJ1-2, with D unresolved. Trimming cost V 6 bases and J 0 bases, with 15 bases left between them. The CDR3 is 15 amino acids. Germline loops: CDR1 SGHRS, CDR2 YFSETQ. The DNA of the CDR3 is TGCGCCAGCACCGTTATCCCCCCGGCTAACTATGGCTACACCTTC. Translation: CASTVIPPANYGYTF.

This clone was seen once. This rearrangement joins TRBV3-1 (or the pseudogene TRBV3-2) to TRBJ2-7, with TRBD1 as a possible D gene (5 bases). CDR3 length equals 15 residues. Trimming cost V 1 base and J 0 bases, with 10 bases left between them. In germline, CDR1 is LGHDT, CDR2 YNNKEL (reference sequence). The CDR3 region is CASSQGQKSSYEQYF. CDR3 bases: TGTGCCAGCAGCCAAGGACAGAAGAGCTCCTACGAGCAGTACTTC.

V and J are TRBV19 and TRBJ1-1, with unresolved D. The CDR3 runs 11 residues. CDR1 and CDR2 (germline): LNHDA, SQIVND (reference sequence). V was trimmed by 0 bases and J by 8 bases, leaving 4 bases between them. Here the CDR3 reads CASSIEGEAFF. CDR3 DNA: TGTGCCAGTAGTATAGAGGGCGAAGCTTTCTTT.

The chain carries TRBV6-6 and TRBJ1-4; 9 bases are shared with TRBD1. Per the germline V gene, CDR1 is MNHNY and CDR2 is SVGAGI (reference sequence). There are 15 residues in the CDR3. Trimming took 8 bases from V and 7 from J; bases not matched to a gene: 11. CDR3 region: CASGRKGQGGEKLFF. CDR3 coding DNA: TGTGCCAGCGGAAGGAAGGGACAGGGCGGTGAAAAACTGTTTTTT.

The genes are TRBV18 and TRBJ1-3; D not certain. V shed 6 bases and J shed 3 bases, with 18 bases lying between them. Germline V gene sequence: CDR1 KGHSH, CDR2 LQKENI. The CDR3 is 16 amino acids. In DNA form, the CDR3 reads TGTGCCAGCTCCCTAGAGAGACCCCTCTTTGGAAACACCATATATTTT. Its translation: CASSLERPLFGNTIYF.

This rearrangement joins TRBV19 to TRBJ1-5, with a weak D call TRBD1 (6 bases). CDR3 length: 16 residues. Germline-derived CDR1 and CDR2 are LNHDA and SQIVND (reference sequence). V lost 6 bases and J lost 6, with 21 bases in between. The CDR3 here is CASRPTGPYRVQPQHF. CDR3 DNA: TGTGCCAGTAGACCGACAGGTCCCTATCGGGTTCAGCCCCAGCATTTT. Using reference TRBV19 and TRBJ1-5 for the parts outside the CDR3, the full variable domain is DGGITQSPKYLFRKEGQNVTLSCEQNLNHDAMYWYRQDPGQGLRLIYYSQIVNDFQKGDIAEGYSVSREKKESFPLTVTSAQKNPTAFYLCASRPTGPYRVQPQHFGDGTRLSIL.

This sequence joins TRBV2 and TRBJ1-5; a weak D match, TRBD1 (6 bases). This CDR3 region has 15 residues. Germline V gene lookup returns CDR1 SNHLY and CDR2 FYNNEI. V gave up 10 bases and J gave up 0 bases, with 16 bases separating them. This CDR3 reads CATSTDSYSNQPQHF. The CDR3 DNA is TGTGCCACCTCCACGGACAGCTATAGCAATCAGCCCCAGCATTTT.

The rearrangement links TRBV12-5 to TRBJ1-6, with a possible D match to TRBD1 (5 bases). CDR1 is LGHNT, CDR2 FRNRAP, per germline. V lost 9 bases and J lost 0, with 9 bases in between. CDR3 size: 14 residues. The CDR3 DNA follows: TGTGCTAGCAGGGCGAGCTCCTATAATTCACCCCTCCACTTT. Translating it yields CASRASSYNSPLHF.

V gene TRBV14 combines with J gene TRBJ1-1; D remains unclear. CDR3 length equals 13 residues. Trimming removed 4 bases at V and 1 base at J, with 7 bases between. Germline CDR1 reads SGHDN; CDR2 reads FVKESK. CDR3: CASSRQENTEAFF. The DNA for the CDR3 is TGTGCCAGCAGCCGCCAGGAGAACACTGAAGCTTTCTTT.

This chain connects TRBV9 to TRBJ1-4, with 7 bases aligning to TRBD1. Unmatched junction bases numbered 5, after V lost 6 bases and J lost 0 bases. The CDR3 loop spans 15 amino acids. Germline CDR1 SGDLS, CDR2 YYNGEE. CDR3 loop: CASTAGGATNEKLFF. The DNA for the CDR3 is TGTGCCAGCACCGCAGGGGGAGCAACTAATGAAAAACTGTTTTTT.

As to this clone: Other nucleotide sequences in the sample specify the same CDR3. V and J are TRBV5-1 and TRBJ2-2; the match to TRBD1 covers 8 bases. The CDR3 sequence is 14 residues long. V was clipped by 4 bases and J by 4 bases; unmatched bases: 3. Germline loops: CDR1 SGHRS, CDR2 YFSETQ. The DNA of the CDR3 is TGCGCCAGCAGCCTCACAGGGGGCACCGGGGAGCTGTTTTTT. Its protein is CASSLTGGTGELFF.

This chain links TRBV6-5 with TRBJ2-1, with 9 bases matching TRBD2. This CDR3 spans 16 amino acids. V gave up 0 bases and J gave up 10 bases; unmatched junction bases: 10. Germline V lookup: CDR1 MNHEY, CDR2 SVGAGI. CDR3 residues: CASSYSRSGGKGEQFF. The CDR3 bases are TGTGCCAGCAGTTACTCGAGAAGCGGGGGGAAGGGGGAGCAGTTCTTC.

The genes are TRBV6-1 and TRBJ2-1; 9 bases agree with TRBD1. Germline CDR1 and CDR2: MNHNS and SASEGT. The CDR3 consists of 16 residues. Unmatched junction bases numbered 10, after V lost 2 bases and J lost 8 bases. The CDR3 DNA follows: TGTGCCAGCAGTGAACTCTACAGGGGGCGGCGATATGAGCAGTTCTTC. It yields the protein CASSELYRGRRYEQFF.

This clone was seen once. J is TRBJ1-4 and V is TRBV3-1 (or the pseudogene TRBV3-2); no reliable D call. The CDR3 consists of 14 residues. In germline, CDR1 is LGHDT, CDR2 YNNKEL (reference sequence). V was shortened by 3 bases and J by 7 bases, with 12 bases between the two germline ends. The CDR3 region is CASSQTPLTEKLFF. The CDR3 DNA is TGTGCCAGCAGCCAGACACCCCTAACTGAAAAACTGTTTTTT.

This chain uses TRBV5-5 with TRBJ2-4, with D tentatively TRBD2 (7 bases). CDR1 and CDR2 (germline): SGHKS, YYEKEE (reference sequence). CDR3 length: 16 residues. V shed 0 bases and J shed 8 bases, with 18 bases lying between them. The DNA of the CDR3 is TGTGCCAGCAGCTTGGTGGGAGGGGGGTCGTCGGACATTCAGTACTTC. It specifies CASSLVGGGSSDIQYF.

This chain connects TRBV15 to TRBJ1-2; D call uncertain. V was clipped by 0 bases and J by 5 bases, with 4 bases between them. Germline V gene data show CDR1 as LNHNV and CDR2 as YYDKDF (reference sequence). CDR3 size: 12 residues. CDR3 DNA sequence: TGTGCCACCAGCAGAGACGTATATGGCTACACCTTC. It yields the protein CATSRDVYGYTF.

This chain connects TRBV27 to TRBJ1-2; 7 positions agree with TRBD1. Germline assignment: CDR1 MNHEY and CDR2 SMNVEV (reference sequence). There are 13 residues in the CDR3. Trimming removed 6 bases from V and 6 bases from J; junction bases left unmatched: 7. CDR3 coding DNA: TGTGCCAGCAGCCTAACAGGGGTACATGGCTACACCTTC. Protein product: CASSLTGVHGYTF.

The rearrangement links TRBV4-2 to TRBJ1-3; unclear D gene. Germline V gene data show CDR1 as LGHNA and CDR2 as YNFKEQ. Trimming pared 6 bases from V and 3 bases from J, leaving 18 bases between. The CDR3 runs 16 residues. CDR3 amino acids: CASSREAGFGGNTIYF. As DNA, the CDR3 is TGTGCCAGCAGTCGCGAGGCGGGTTTCGGTGGAAACACCATATATTTT.

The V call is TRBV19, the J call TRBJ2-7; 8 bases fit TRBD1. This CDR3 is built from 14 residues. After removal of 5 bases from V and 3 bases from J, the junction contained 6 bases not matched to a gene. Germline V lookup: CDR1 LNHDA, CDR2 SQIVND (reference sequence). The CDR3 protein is CASSQGTGDYEQYF. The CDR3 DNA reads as TGTGCCAGTAGTCAAGGGACAGGAGACTACGAGCAGTACTTC.

The CDR3 bases are TGTGCCAGCAGCTTGGCGGGGGGGGGTCCTTTAAGCTCCTACAATGAGCAGTTCTTC. Its translation: CASSLAGGGPLSSYNEQFF. V and J are TRBV5-4 and TRBJ2-1; 8 positions match TRBD2. Germline loops: CDR1 SGHNT, CDR2 YYREEE (reference sequence). The CDR3 is 19 residues long. With 0 bases clipped from V and 0 bases from J, the junction kept 11 bases outside the gene matches.

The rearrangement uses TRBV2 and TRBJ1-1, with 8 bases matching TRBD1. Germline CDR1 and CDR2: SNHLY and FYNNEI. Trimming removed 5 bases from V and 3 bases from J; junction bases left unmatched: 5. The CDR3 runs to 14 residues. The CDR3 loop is CASSPNRGYTEAFF. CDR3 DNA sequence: TGTGCCAGCAGTCCTAACAGGGGGTACACTGAAGCTTTCTTT.

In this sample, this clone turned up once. The CDR3, as DNA: TGTGCCAGCAGCAGAGGCCATAATACGCAGTATTTT. Amino acid sequence: CASSRGHNTQYF. This sequence joins TRBV7-9 and TRBJ2-3; D not certain. CDR1 and CDR2 (germline): SEHNR, FQNEAQ (reference sequence). CDR3 length: 12 residues. Trimming cost V 5 bases and J 7 bases, with 10 bases left between them.

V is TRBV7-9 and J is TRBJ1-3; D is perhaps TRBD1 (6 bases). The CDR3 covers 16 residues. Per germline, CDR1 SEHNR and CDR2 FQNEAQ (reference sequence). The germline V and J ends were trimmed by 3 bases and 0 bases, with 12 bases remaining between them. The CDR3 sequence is CASSLWRGHSGNTIYF. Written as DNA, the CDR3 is TGTGCCAGCAGCTTGTGGCGGGGGCACTCTGGAAACACCATATATTTT.

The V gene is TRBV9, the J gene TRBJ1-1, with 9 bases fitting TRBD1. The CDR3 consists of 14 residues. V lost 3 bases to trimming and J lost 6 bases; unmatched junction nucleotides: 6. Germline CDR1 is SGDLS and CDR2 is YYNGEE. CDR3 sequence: CASSARDREAEAFF. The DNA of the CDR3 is TGTGCCAGCAGCGCCCGGGACAGGGAGGCTGAAGCTTTCTTT.

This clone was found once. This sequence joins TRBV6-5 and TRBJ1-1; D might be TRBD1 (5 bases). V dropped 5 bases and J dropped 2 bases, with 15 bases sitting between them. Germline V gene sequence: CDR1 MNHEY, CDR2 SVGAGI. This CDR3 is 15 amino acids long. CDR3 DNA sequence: TGTGCCAGCAGTCCCCTGGGAGGGGCAAACACTGAAGCTTTCTTT. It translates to CASSPLGGANTEAFF.

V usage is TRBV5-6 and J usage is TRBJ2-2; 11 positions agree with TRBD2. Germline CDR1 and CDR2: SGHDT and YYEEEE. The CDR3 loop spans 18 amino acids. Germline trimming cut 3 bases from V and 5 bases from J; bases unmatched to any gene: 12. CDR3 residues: CASSSIAGGPLVTGELFF. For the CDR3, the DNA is TGTGCCAGCAGCTCGATAGCGGGGGGGCCGCTGGTTACCGGGGAGCTGTTTTTT.